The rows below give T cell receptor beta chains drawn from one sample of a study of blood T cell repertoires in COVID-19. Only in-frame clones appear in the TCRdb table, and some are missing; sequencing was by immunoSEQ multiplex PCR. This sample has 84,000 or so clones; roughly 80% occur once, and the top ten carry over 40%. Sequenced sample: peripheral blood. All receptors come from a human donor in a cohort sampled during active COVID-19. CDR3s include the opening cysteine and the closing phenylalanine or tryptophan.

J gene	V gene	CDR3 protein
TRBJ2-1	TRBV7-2	CASRDTPNFYNEQFF
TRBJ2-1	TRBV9	CASSVGSGRANEQFF
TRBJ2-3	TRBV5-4	CASSWAPPGAPQAQYF
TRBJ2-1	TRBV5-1	CASSLGQVDNEQFF
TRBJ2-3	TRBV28	CASETQGEDTQYF
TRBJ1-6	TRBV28	CASSFAPGTGGSPLHF
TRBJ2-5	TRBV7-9	CASRQGTYGGKETQYF
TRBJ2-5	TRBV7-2	CASSPRTGWETQYF
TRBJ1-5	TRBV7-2	CASSPGQGGQPQHF
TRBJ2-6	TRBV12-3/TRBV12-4	CASRPTGANVLTF
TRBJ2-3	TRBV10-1	CASSPGTGGTDTQYF
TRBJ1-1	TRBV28	CASSLQTVNTEAFF
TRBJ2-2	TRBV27	CASSTTGLAGGPRELFF
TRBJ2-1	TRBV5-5	CASSYSGIKLAGYHGFF
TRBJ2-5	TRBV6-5	CASTDRDRRKETQYF
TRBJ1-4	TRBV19	CASRKAGGNEKLFF
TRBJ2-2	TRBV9	CASSVSPENYGELFF
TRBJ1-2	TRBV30	CAWSVGRVQGDYGYTF
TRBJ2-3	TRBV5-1	CASSLGAADTQYF
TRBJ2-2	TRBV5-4	CASRWGDRNTGELFF
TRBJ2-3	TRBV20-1	CSASASRAGVRDTQYF
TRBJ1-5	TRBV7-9	CASSPNRGRQPQHF
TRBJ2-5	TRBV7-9	CASNSLTGDSEETQYF
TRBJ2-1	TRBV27	CASSLSRNEQFF
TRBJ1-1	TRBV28	CASIRQGMNTEAFF
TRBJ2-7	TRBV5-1	CASSFARTEPYEQYF
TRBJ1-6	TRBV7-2	CASSPSGSYNSPLHF
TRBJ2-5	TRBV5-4	CASSLSQGLRQETQYF
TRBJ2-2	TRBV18	CASSPGIWRENTGELFF
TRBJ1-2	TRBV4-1	CASSQDPGVPNYGYTF
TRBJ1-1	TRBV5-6	CASSLEGKTDTEAFF
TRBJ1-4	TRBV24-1	CATASRAGNEKLFF
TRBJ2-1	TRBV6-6	CASRGSGTGSYNEQFF
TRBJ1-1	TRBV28	CASQGPGEAFF
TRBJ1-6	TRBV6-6	CASSDRGREPLHF
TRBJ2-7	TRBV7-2	CASSPVGLAPEQYF
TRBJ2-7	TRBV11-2	CASSPGLAGGEQYF
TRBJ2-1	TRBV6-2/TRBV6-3	CASSYSPPGGIYNEQFF
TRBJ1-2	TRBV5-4	CASSFGGRLGGYTF
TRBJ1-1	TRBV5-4	CASSQTGWNTEAFF
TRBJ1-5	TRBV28	CASSRTGGGQPQHF
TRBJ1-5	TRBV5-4	CASSQGQGDQPQHF
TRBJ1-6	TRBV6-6	CASSRYSPLHF
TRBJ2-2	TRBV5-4	CASSLQGRTGELFF
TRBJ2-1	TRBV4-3	CASSLEADNFREQFF
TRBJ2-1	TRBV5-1	CASSLDPSSYSYNEQFF
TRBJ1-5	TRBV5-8	CASSFEGASNQPQHF
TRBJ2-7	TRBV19	CATSQAGGPINEQYF
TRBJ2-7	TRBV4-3	CASSQDRTSGDYEQYF
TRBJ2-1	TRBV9	CASSGEGGEQFF
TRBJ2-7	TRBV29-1	CSVAVSYEQYF
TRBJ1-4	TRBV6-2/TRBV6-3	CASSYSKFPPSPREKLFF
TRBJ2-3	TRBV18	CASSPAGLGPRDTQYF